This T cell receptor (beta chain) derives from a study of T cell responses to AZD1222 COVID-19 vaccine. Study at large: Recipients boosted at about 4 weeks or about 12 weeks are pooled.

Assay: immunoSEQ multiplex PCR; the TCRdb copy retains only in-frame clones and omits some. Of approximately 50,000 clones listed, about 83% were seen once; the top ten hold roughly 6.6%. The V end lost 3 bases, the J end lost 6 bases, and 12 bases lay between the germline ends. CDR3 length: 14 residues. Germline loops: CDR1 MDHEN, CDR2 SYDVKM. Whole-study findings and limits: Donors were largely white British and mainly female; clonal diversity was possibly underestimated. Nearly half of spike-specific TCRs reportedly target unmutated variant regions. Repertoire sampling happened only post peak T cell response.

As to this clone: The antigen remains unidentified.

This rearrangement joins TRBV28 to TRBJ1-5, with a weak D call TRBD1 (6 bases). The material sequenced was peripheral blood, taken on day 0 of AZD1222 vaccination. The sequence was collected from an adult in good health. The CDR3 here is CASSFGGLGQPQHF. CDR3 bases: TGTGCCAGCAGTTTTGGGGGCCTAGGTCAGCCCCAGCATTTT.